The entry that follows covers one TCR beta chain sequence. Its antigen is not identified. The CDR3 extends over 15 amino acids. The V end lost 0 bases, the J end lost 4 bases, and 12 bases lay between the germline ends. Germline CDR1 is SGHRS and CDR2 is YFSETQ. Using immunoSEQ multiplex PCR, the repertoire was profiled, and TCRdb retains in-frame clones only, with some absent. The sample lists about 40,000 clones, roughly four fifths seen once, with 4% to 5.5% in the top ten. Documented time point: week 35, safety follow-up. Each dose of the vaccine consisted of 300 ug of mutant IDH1 20-mer peptide, with topical imiquimod. These data are taken from a study of a mutant IDH1 vaccine in newly diagnosed glioma. On the study more broadly: Week 35 was assigned to visit V12, and week 47 was assigned to visit V13.

Findings and limits, study-wide: Among all patients, vaccine-induced immune responses occurred in approximately 93%.

The source of this sequence is a woman aged 50 to 60 with glioma. The chain employs TRBV5-1 and TRBJ2-3; no definite D call. Source: PBMCs, taken from a glioma patient whose treatment included an IDH1 peptide vaccine. CDR3 coding DNA: TGCGCCAGCAGCTTGGATCCCTTAAGAGCAGATACGCAGTATTTT. As protein: CASSLDPLRADTQYF. Full variable domain (missing parts from reference TRBV5-1 and TRBJ2-3): KAGVTQTPRYLIKTRGQQVTLSCSPISGHRSVSWYQQTPGQGLQFLFEYFSETQRNKGNFPGRFSGRQFSNSRSEMNVSTLELGDSALYLCASSLDPLRADTQYFGPGTRLTVL.